The clone carrying this T cell receptor beta chain was seen only once. What it binds is unknown. The CDR3 covers 19 residues. Germline assignment: CDR1 MGHRA and CDR2 YSYEKL. Unmatched junction bases numbered 15, after V lost 2 bases and J lost 3 bases. The table came from immunoSEQ multiplex PCR; TCRdb's copy has only in-frame clones and leaves some out. The table has approximately 190,000 clones, about 80% seen once. The donors were part of the validation cohort, which consisted of roughly 110 subjects and was separate from the first cohort of 666 subjects. These data come from a study of cytomegalovirus exposure and HLA in healthy donors. Notes on the study in general: The study listed around 150 cytomegalovirus-associated TCR beta chains.

The chain employs TRBV4-1 and TRBJ2-3, with 9 bases aligning to TRBD2. The sequencing sample was made of PBMCs. This clonotype was obtained from a young man in good health and CMV-seropositive. DNA for the CDR3: TGCGCCAGCAGCCAACCGCAGGGCATAGCGGGAGCTTTGACAGATACGCAGTATTTT. Translated: CASSQPQGIAGALTDTQYF.